In this sample, the clone carrying this T cell receptor (beta chain) turned up once. These data belong to a study of blood T cell repertoires in COVID-19. Germline CDR1 SQVTM, CDR2 ANQGSEA. The CDR3 length is 14 residues. Deletions cut 4 bases from V and 6 bases from J, with 18 bases between. As originally analysed: Quantification of nucleated cells was approximated via reference gene primer amplification. Produced via immunoSEQ multiplex PCR; TCRdb's table is partial and in-frame only. V and J calls and clone size are given by that table; D and trimming were obtained from the DNA. The sample lists roughly 350,000 clones, approximately 87% occurring once.

The specimen sequenced was peripheral blood. The clonotype was recovered from a woman aged 45-59 years with COVID-19, enrolled during active disease. This chain uses TRBV29-1 with TRBJ1-1; possible D gene TRBD1, 6 bases. CDR3 amino acids: CSVVWGRAVAEAFF. CDR3 nucleotide sequence: TGCAGCGTTGTGTGGGGGCGGGCGGTCGCTGAAGCTTTCTTT.